These 17 T cell receptor beta chains came from one sample sequenced in a study of T cell changes during pregnancy in multiple sclerosis. Measured with immunoSEQ multiplex PCR; TCRdb has only the in-frame clones, and not every one. The table has about 31,000 clones, approximately 90% seen once. Material: CD8+ T cells from peripheral blood mononuclear cells, obtained in the second trimester of pregnancy. These receptors all come from a female donor with multiple sclerosis, enrolled in a pregnancy study.

Turning to this clone: The sample contains more than one DNA sequence encoding this CDR3. This rearrangement joins TRBV4-3 to TRBJ2-1; TRBD1 agrees at 7 bases. The V gene's germline CDR1 is LGHNA and CDR2 YSLEER. The CDR3 totals 15 residues. The V segment lost 1 base and the J segment 10 bases; nucleotides outside the gene matches: 10. DNA for the CDR3: TGCGCCAGCAGCCAAGGGACAGGAAGCATGGGCGAGCAGTTCTTC. It is translated as CASSQGTGSMGEQFF.

The chain joins TRBV13 to TRBJ1-4; 10 bases line up with TRBD1. The CDR3 runs to 16 residues. The V and J ends lost 5 bases and 4 bases, in that order; junction bases with no gene match: 7. The germline gives CDR1 PRHDT, CDR2 FYEKMQ (reference sequence). The CDR3 protein is CASSAGTGAFNEKLFF. CDR3 bases: TGTGCCAGCAGCGCCGGGACAGGGGCCTTTAATGAAAAACTGTTTTTT. Filled out from reference TRBV13 and TRBJ1-4, the complete variable domain reads AAGVIQSPRHLIKEKRETATLKCYPIPRHDTVYWYQQGPGQDPQFLISFYEKMQSDKGSIPDRFSAQQFSDYHSELNMSSLELGDSALYFCASSAGTGAFNEKLFFGSGTQLSVL.

The chain uses TRBV7-9 and TRBJ1-2; D not certain. Per the germline V gene, CDR1 is SEHNR and CDR2 is FQNEAQ (reference sequence). With 1 base removed from V and 2 bases from J, the gap between germline ends came to 23 bases. The CDR3 runs to 19 residues. The CDR3 coding sequence is TGTGCCAGCAGCTTAGATGGGTTCCAGAACGCCCAGAGGAACTATGGCTACACCTTC. This codes for CASSLDGFQNAQRNYGYTF.

The chain employs TRBV19 and TRBJ2-7; TRBD1 aligns across 7 bases. Germline V gives CDR1 LNHDA, CDR2 SQIVND (reference sequence). The CDR3 has 13 amino acids. Trimming cost V 7 bases and J 1 base; bases outside gene matches: 4. The CDR3 loop is CASTPGQSYEQYF. The CDR3 nucleotides are TGTGCCAGTACCCCGGGACAGTCCTACGAGCAGTACTTC.

The gene calls are TRBV2 and TRBJ2-7; tentative D call: TRBD2 (7 bases). This CDR3 comprises 10 residues. Germline-derived CDR1 and CDR2 are SNHLY and FYNNEI. Trimming removed 7 bases from V and 13 bases from J, with 14 bases in between. In DNA form, the CDR3 reads TGTGCCAGCACTGGCGGGGGCGACTACTTC. Its translation: CASTGGGDYF. Full variable domain (missing parts from reference TRBV2 and TRBJ2-7): EPEVTQTPSHQVTQMGQEVILRCVPISNHLYFYWYRQILGQKVEFLVSFYNNEISEKSEIFDDQFSVERPDGSNFTLKIRSTKLEDSAMYFCASTGGGDYFGPGTRLTVT.

J is TRBJ2-3 and V is TRBV4-1; 7 nucleotides line up with TRBD1. The germline V gene has CDR1 MGHRA and CDR2 YSYEKL. The trim removed 4 bases at V and 1 base at J, leaving 2 bases unmatched. The CDR3 contains 14 residues. The DNA of the CDR3 is TGCGCCAGCAGCCCGGGGACAGGCACAGATACGCAGTATTTT. Translation gives CASSPGTGTDTQYF.

The rearrangement links TRBV5-6 to TRBJ1-2; D is undetermined. CDR1 is SGHDT and CDR2 is YYEEEE in the germline V gene. This CDR3 contains 11 residues. V was shortened by 6 bases and J by 8 bases, with 11 bases between the two germline ends. CDR3 DNA: TGTGCCAGCAACGGAGGAGAAGGCTACACCTTC. This sequence encodes CASNGGEGYTF. Filled out from reference TRBV5-6 and TRBJ1-2, the complete variable domain reads DAGVTQSPTHLIKTRGQQVTLRCSPKSGHDTVSWYQQALGQGPQFIFQYYEEEERQRGNFPDRFSGHQFPNYSSELNVNALLLGDSALYLCASNGGEGYTFGSGTRLTVV.

V is TRBV6-1 and J is TRBJ2-3; TRBD2 aligns across 7 bases. Germline-derived CDR1 and CDR2 are MNHNS and SASEGT. The CDR3 runs to 15 residues. V shed 0 bases, J shed 4 bases, and the junction held 4 bases outside the gene matches. CDR3 DNA sequence: TGTGCCAGCAGTGAAGCGGGAGGGCCTGCAGATACGCAGTATTTT. The encoded protein is CASSEAGGPADTQYF.

The chain joins TRBV27 to TRBJ1-1; TRBD1 is a possible D gene (5 bases). CDR3 length: 18 amino acids. Germline lookup yields CDR1 MNHEY and CDR2 SMNVEV (reference sequence). The ends were cut back, 5 bases at V and 4 bases at J, with 26 bases in the middle. The CDR3 DNA sequence: TGTGCCAGCAGTCTCACGATCCCGCAAGGGGAGGGTGGCACTGAAGCTTTCTTT. Translating gives CASSLTIPQGEGGTEAFF.

The chain employs TRBV6-1 and TRBJ1-1; 7 bases agree with TRBD1. CDR3 length equals 15 residues. V lost 5 bases to trimming and J lost 7 bases; unmatched junction nucleotides: 13. Germline CDR1 and CDR2: MNHNS and SASEGT. In nucleotides, the CDR3 is TGTGCCAGCAGTACTTCCCGACAGGGCGTCCTTGAAGCTTTCTTT. This encodes CASSTSRQGVLEAFF.

The CDR3 sequence: CASSEATWTSENYNEQFF. The CDR3 DNA sequence: TGTGCCAGCAGTGAAGCGACCTGGACTAGCGAAAACTACAATGAGCAGTTCTTC. The chain recombines TRBV2 with TRBJ2-1; TRBD2 aligns across 9 bases. Germline lookup yields CDR1 SNHLY and CDR2 FYNNEI. The CDR3 runs to 18 residues. With V trimmed by 0 bases and J by 3 bases, 9 bases remained unmatched. The full variable domain, with the rest looked up from reference TRBV2 and TRBJ2-1, is EPEVTQTPSHQVTQMGQEVILRCVPISNHLYFYWYRQILGQKVEFLVSFYNNEISEKSEIFDDQFSVERPDGSNFTLKIRSTKLEDSAMYFCASSEATWTSENYNEQFFGPGTRLTVL.

The CDR3 spells CASSRDSSEAFF. Written as DNA, the CDR3 is TGTGCCAGCAGCCGGGACAGCTCTGAAGCTTTCTTT. J is TRBJ1-1 and V is TRBV6-6; 7 bases line up with TRBD1. The CDR3 is 12 amino acids. The germline V gene encodes CDR1 MNHNY and CDR2 SVGAGI (reference sequence). Losses at the gene ends were 6 bases for V and 6 bases for J; bases not matched to a gene: 4.

The chain has TRBV27 and TRBJ2-1; tentatively, D is TRBD1 (5 bases). Trimming took off 6 bases at V and 0 bases at J, with 15 bases between the two ends. The germline V gene has CDR1 MNHEY and CDR2 SMNVEV (reference sequence). The CDR3 is made up of 16 amino acids. CDR3 in DNA: TGTGCCAGCAGACCACTGCAGGGCAGCTCCTACAATGAGCAGTTCTTC. This gives the protein CASRPLQGSSYNEQFF.

This chain uses TRBV30 with TRBJ2-2, with D perhaps TRBD2 (6 bases). The CDR3 covers 17 residues. The ends were cut back, 1 base at V and 0 bases at J, with 15 bases in the middle. From germline, CDR1 is GTSNPN and CDR2 SVGIG (reference sequence). The CDR3 coding sequence is TGTGCCTGGAGTGCCCGTTGGGACTCAGCGAACACCGGGGAGCTGTTTTTT. This sequence encodes CAWSARWDSANTGELFF.

V is TRBV19 and J is TRBJ2-7, with D tentatively TRBD2 (5 bases). V lost 3 bases to trimming and J lost 2 bases, with 8 bases between them. The CDR3 runs 13 residues. Germline loops: CDR1 LNHDA, CDR2 SQIVND (reference sequence). The CDR3: CASSIGITYEQYF. The CDR3 DNA follows: TGTGCCAGTAGTATCGGGATAACCTACGAGCAGTACTTC.

The V gene is TRBV7-8, the J gene TRBJ1-1, with 7 bases that match TRBD1. V shed 5 bases and J 4 bases; nucleotides not matched to a gene: 1. Germline CDR1 is SGHVS and CDR2 is FQNEAQ. The CDR3 has 12 amino acids. The CDR3, as DNA: TGTGCCAGCAGCCCAGGGGGCACTGAAGCTTTCTTT. This gives the protein CASSPGGTEAFF.

The chain recombines TRBV7-2 with TRBJ1-2, with TRBD1 matching over 9 bases. The CDR3 loop spans 14 amino acids. Germline-derived CDR1 and CDR2 are SGHTA and FQGNSA. V lost 4 bases, J lost 4 bases, and 4 bases stayed unmatched. CDR3 region: CASSSGQGTYGYTF. For the CDR3, the DNA is TGTGCCAGCAGCTCGGGACAGGGTACCTATGGCTACACCTTC.